This T cell receptor (beta chain) derives from a study of T cell repertoires in cytomegalovirus infection. Background on the study: In public TCR beta signatures, there were indications of both CMV infection and matching HLA type.

Each CDR3 protein gets one entry after TCRdb re-called the reads with MiXCR. The sample includes more than 500,000 distinct CDR3 sequences, approximately 16% of them seen just once. This clonotype was detected many times. The antigen is undetermined. There are 16 residues in the CDR3. The V and J ends lost 1 base and 1 base respectively, with 12 bases between them. Germline V lookup: CDR1 SGHRS, CDR2 YFSETQ. Findings and limits, study-wide: The study identified carriers of CMV plus the relevant HLA from cumulative public TCR beta family frequency.

Sequenced material: CD8+ T cells from PBMCs. The genes are TRBV5-1 and TRBJ2-1; D may be TRBD1 or TRBD2 (5 bases each). This clonotype originated in a human donor in good health (CMV status not recorded). Some clones in this sample may be carry-over from other donors' samples. The CDR3 DNA sequence: TGCGCCAGCAGCTTGTCAGGGAGCCGGTCCTACAATGAGCAGTTCTTC. Its protein is CASSLSGSRSYNEQFF.